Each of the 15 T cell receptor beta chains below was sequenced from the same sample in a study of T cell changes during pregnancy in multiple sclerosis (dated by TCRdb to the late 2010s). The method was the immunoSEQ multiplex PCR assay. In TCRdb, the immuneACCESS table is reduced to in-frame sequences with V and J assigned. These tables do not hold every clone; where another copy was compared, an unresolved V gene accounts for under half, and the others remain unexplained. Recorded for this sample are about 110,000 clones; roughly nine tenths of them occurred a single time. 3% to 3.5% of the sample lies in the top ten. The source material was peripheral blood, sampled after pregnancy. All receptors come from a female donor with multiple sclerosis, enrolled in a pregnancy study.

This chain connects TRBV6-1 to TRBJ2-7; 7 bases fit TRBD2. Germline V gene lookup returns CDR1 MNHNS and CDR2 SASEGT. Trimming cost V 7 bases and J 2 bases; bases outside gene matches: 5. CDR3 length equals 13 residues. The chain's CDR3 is CASTSGKAYEQYF. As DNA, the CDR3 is TGTGCCAGCACTAGCGGAAAAGCCTACGAGCAGTACTTC.

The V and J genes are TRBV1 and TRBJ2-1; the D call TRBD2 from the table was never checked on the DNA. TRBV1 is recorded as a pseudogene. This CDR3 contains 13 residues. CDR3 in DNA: TGCACCAGCAGCCAAAGCGGGGACAATGAGCAGTTCTTC. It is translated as CTSSQSGDNEQFF.

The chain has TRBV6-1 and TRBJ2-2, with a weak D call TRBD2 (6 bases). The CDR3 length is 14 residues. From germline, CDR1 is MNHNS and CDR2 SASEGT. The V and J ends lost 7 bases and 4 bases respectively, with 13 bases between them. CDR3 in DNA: TGTGCCAGCATAGGGGACTGGGGCACCGGGGAGCTGTTTTTT. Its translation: CASIGDWGTGELFF.

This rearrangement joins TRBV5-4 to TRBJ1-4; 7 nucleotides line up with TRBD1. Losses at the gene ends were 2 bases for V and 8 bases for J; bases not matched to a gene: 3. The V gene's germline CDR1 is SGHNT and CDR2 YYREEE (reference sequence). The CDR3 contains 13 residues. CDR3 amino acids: CASSLAGGEKLFF. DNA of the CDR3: TGTGCCAGCAGCTTAGCAGGGGGGGAAAAACTGTTTTTT.

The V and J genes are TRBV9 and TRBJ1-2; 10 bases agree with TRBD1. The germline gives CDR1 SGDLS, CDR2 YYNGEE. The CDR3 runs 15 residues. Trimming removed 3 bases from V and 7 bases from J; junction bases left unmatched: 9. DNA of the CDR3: TGTGCCAGCAGCGCGTCCGGGACAGGGGCCGGTGGCTACACCTTC. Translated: CASSASGTGAGGYTF. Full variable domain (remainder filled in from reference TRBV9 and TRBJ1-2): DSGVTQTPKHLITATGQRVTLRCSPRSGDLSVYWYQQSLDQGLQFLIQYYNGEERAKGNILERFSAQQFPDLHSELNLSSLELGDSALYFCASSASGTGAGGYTFGSGTRLTVV.

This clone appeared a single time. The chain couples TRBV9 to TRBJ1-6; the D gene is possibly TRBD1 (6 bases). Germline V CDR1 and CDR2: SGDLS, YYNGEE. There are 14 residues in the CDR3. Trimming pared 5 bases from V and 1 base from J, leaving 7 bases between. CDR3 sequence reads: CASRQGSYNSPLHF. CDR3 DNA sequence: TGTGCCAGCAGACAGGGTTCCTATAATTCACCCCTCCACTTT. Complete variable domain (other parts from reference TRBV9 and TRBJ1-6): DSGVTQTPKHLITATGQRVTLRCSPRSGDLSVYWYQQSLDQGLQFLIQYYNGEERAKGNILERFSAQQFPDLHSELNLSSLELGDSALYFCASRQGSYNSPLHFGNGTRLTVT.

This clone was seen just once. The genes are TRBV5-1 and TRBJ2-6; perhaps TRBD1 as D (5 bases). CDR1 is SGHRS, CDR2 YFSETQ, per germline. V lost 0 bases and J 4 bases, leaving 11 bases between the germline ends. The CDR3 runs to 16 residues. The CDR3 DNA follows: TGCGCCAGCAGCTTGGCCAAGACAGCCGGGGCCAACGTCCTGACTTTC. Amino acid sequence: CASSLAKTAGANVLTF.

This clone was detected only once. The CDR3 DNA reads as TGCAGCGTTGTCCTCGTGGACAGTGGCTATGGCTACACCTTC. Translated: CSVVLVDSGYGYTF. The chain carries TRBV29-1 and TRBJ1-2; a possible D gene is TRBD1 (6 bases). This CDR3 contains 14 residues. Germline V gene lookup returns CDR1 SQVTM and CDR2 ANQGSEA. The V end was cut by 4 bases, the J end by 4 bases, with 16 bases between.

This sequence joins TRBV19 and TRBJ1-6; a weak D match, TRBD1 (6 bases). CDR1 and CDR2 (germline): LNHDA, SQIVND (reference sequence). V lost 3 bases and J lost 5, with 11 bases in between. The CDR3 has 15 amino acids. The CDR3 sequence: CASSIGDTHNSPLHF. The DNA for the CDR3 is TGTGCCAGTAGTATCGGGGACACCCATAATTCACCCCTCCACTTT.

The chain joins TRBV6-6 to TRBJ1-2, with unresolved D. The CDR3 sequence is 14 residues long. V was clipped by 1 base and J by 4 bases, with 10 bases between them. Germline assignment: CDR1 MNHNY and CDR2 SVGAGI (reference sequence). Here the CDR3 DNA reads TGTGCCAGCAGTTACTACGGGGATGGCTATGGCTACACCTTC. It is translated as CASSYYGDGYGYTF.

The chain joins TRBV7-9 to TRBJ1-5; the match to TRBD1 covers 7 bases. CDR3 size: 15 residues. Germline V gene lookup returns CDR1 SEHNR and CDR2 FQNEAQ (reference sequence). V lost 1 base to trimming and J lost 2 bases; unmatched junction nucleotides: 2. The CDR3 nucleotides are TGTGCCAGCAGCTTAGGTGGACAGGGCAATCAGCCCCAGCATTTT. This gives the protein CASSLGGQGNQPQHF.

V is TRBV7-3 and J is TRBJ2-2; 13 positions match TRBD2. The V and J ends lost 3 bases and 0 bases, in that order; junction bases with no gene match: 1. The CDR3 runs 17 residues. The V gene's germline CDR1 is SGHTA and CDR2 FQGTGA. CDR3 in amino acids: CASSLGTSGTNTGELFF. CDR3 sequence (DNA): TGTGCCAGCAGCTTGGGGACTAGCGGGACGAACACCGGGGAGCTGTTTTTT.

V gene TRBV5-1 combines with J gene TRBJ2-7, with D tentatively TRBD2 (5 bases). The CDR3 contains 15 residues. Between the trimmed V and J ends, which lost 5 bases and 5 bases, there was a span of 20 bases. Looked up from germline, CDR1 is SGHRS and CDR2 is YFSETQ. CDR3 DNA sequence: TGCGCCAGCAGTCCGTTGGGGAGCGATGGGGACGAGCAGTACTTC. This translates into CASSPLGSDGDEQYF.

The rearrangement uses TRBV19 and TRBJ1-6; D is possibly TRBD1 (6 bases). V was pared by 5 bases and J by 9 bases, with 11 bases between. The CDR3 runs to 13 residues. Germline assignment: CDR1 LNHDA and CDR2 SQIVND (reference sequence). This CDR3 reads CASSGTIGSPLHF. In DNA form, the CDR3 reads TGTGCCAGTAGTGGGACAATCGGTTCACCCCTCCACTTT.

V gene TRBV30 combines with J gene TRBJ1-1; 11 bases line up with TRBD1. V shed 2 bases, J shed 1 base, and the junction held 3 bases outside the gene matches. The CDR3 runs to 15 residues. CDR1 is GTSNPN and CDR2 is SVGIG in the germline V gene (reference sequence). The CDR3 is CAWSTGTGGNTEAFF. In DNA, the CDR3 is TGTGCCTGGAGTACCGGGACAGGGGGGAACACTGAAGCTTTCTTT.